This is a list of T cell receptor beta chains from one sample in a study of shared clonotypes between healthy human individuals. TCRdb keeps only in-frame clones here, not all; method: immunoSEQ multiplex PCR. Of some 2 million clones listed, around 96% are singletons. The sequenced material came from naive CD8+ T cells sorted from blood. Receptors originate from a man between 18 and 29 years old in good health. Both conserved end residues are part of each CDR3. A D gene is named only where the DNA matches it firmly. Only some rows state a clone size, as once, few, many or a class for expanded clones.

V gene: TRBV4-1; D gene: NA; J gene: TRBJ2-2; clone size: NA; CDR3 protein: CASSQERQGNTGELFF; CDR3 DNA: TGCGCCAGCAGCCAAGAAAGGCAGGGGAACACCGGGGAGCTGTTTTTT
V gene: TRBV13; D gene: NA; J gene: TRBJ2-7; clone size: once; CDR3 protein: CASSLLKYEQYF; CDR3 DNA: TGTGCCAGCAGCTTACTGAAATACGAGCAGTACTTC
V gene: TRBV10-3; D gene: NA; J gene: TRBJ2-2; clone size: NA; CDR3 protein: CAISERSQGKWENTGELFF; CDR3 DNA: TGTGCCATCAGTGAGCGAAGCCAGGGGAAATGGGAGAACACCGGGGAGCTGTTTTTT
V gene: TRBV19; D gene: TRBD2; J gene: TRBJ2-5; clone size: NA; CDR3 protein: CASSTGTTHQETQYF; CDR3 DNA: TGTGCCAGTAGTACTGGGACTACCCACCAAGAGACCCAGTACTTC
V gene: TRBV27; D gene: NA; J gene: TRBJ2-7; clone size: NA; CDR3 protein: CASSLEASGEQYF; CDR3 DNA: TGTGCCAGCAGTTTGGAAGCCTCAGGAGAGCAGTACTTC
V gene: TRBV5-1; D gene: TRBD1; J gene: TRBJ2-7; clone size: NA; CDR3 protein: CASSAGTGSNYEQYF; CDR3 DNA: TGCGCCAGCAGCGCTGGGACAGGGTCCAACTACGAGCAGTACTTC
V gene: TRBV19; D gene: TRBD1; J gene: TRBJ1-4; clone size: NA; CDR3 protein: CASSTTGDPNEKLFF; CDR3 DNA: TGTGCCAGTAGTACCACAGGGGATCCTAATGAAAAACTGTTTTTT
V gene: TRBV15; D gene: TRBD1; J gene: TRBJ2-3; clone size: NA; CDR3 protein: CATSREGQGGADTQYF; CDR3 DNA: TGTGCCACCAGCAGAGAGGGACAGGGGGGCGCAGATACGCAGTATTTT
V gene: TRBV9; D gene: NA; J gene: TRBJ2-5; clone size: NA; CDR3 protein: CASSYGRGQETQYF; CDR3 DNA: TGTGCCAGCAGCTACGGTAGGGGGCAAGAGACCCAGTACTTC
V gene: TRBV28; D gene: TRBD1; J gene: TRBJ2-3; clone size: NA; CDR3 protein: CASSFQGASTDTQYF; CDR3 DNA: TGTGCCAGCAGTTTCCAGGGGGCTAGCACAGATACGCAGTATTTT
V gene: TRBV9; D gene: NA; J gene: TRBJ1-2; clone size: once; CDR3 protein: CASSGLDGYTF; CDR3 DNA: TGTGCCAGCAGCGGACTCGATGGCTACACCTTC
V gene: TRBV7-9; D gene: NA; J gene: TRBJ1-1; clone size: few; CDR3 protein: CASSDPSQGRYTEAFF; CDR3 DNA: TGTGCCAGCAGCGACCCCTCACAGGGAAGGTACACTGAAGCTTTCTTT
V gene: TRBV9; D gene: TRBD1; J gene: TRBJ1-6; clone size: NA; CDR3 protein: CASSPQDRGNSPLHF; CDR3 DNA: TGTGCCAGCAGCCCACAGGACAGGGGCAATTCACCCCTCCACTTT
V gene: TRBV27; D gene: NA; J gene: TRBJ1-5; clone size: NA; CDR3 protein: CASSLIGQPQHF; CDR3 DNA: TGTGCCAGCAGTTTAATTGGTCAGCCCCAGCATTTT
V gene: TRBV30; D gene: NA; J gene: TRBJ1-3; clone size: NA; CDR3 protein: CAWSVSGASGNTIYF; CDR3 DNA: TGTGCCTGGAGTGTAAGTGGGGCATCTGGAAACACCATATATTTT
V gene: TRBV11-2; D gene: TRBD2; J gene: TRBJ2-7; clone size: NA; CDR3 protein: CASSLESLGGSYEQYF; CDR3 DNA: TGTGCCAGCAGCTTAGAGTCCCTGGGGGGGTCCTACGAGCAGTACTTC
V gene: TRBV7-8; D gene: NA; J gene: TRBJ1-2; clone size: NA; CDR3 protein: CASSLAGQNGYTF; CDR3 DNA: TGTGCCAGCAGCTTAGCGGGTCAGAATGGCTACACCTTC
V gene: TRBV11-2; D gene: NA; J gene: TRBJ2-7; clone size: NA; CDR3 protein: CASSLSGDTYYEQYF; CDR3 DNA: TGTGCCAGCAGCTTATCTGGGGACACTTACTACGAGCAGTACTTC
V gene: TRBV28; D gene: NA; J gene: TRBJ2-7; clone size: NA; CDR3 protein: CASSLYRRDYEQYF; CDR3 DNA: TGTGCCAGCAGTTTGTACAGGAGAGACTACGAGCAGTACTTC
V gene: TRBV4-1; D gene: NA; J gene: TRBJ1-1; clone size: once; CDR3 protein: CASSQAPDSYTEAFF; CDR3 DNA: TGCGCCAGCAGCCAAGCTCCCGACAGTTACACTGAAGCTTTCTTT
V gene: TRBV28; D gene: TRBD1; J gene: TRBJ2-7; clone size: once; CDR3 protein: CASSFNDRGEQYF; CDR3 DNA: TGTGCCAGCAGTTTCAACGACAGGGGCGAGCAGTACTTC
V gene: TRBV4-1; D gene: TRBD1; J gene: TRBJ2-1; clone size: NA; CDR3 protein: CASSPNAQGVGQFF; CDR3 DNA: TGCGCCAGCAGCCCCAATGCGCAGGGGGTTGGGCAGTTCTTC
V gene: TRBV27; D gene: NA; J gene: TRBJ2-7; clone size: NA; CDR3 protein: CASSVQGNQQYF; CDR3 DNA: TGTGCCAGCAGTGTACAGGGAAACCAGCAGTACTTC
V gene: TRBV19; D gene: TRBD1; J gene: TRBJ1-5; clone size: NA; CDR3 protein: CASTLRTGGISNQPQHF; CDR3 DNA: TGTGCCAGTACACTTCGGACAGGGGGTATTAGCAATCAGCCCCAGCATTTT
V gene: TRBV9; D gene: TRBD1; J gene: TRBJ1-3; clone size: NA; CDR3 protein: CASSQGENTIYF; CDR3 DNA: TGTGCCAGCTCACAGGGGGAAAACACCATATATTTT
V gene: TRBV19; D gene: TRBD1; J gene: TRBJ1-2; clone size: NA; CDR3 protein: CASVAGTGWFDYGYTF; CDR3 DNA: TGTGCCAGTGTCGCGGGGACAGGGTGGTTCGACTATGGCTACACCTTC
V gene: TRBV19; D gene: NA; J gene: TRBJ1-1; clone size: NA; CDR3 protein: CASSIFGHMTSPEAFF; CDR3 DNA: TGTGCCAGTAGTATTTTTGGACATATGACGAGCCCTGAAGCTTTCTTT
V gene: TRBV9; D gene: NA; J gene: TRBJ2-1; clone size: NA; CDR3 protein: CASSAVGAYNEQFF; CDR3 DNA: TGTGCCAGCAGCGCCGTAGGGGCGTACAATGAGCAGTTCTTC
V gene: TRBV9; D gene: TRBD1; J gene: TRBJ2-2; clone size: once; CDR3 protein: CASSAGQGTGELFF; CDR3 DNA: TGTGCCAGCAGCGCAGGACAGGGGACCGGGGAGCTGTTTTTT
V gene: TRBV4-1; D gene: NA; J gene: TRBJ2-2; clone size: few; CDR3 protein: CASSQDSRSTGELFF; CDR3 DNA: TGCGCCAGCAGCCAAGATAGCCGAAGCACCGGGGAGCTGTTTTTT
V gene: TRBV7-8; D gene: TRBD2; J gene: TRBJ2-1; clone size: once; CDR3 protein: CASSWGTSGYNEQFF; CDR3 DNA: TGTGCCAGCAGCTGGGGGACTAGCGGTTACAATGAGCAGTTCTTC
V gene: TRBV13; D gene: TRBD2; J gene: TRBJ2-5; clone size: NA; CDR3 protein: CASSPAGGSQETQYF; CDR3 DNA: TGTGCCAGCAGCCCAGCGGGGGGGTCCCAAGAGACCCAGTACTTC
V gene: TRBV13; D gene: NA; J gene: TRBJ2-7; clone size: once; CDR3 protein: CASSSMGNYEQYF; CDR3 DNA: TGTGCCAGCAGCTCGATGGGAAACTACGAGCAGTACTTC
V gene: TRBV15; D gene: NA; J gene: TRBJ2-5; clone size: NA; CDR3 protein: CAGAADRPQETQYF; CDR3 DNA: TGTGCCGGAGCGGCCGACAGGCCTCAAGAGACCCAGTACTTC
V gene: TRBV13; D gene: NA; J gene: TRBJ2-7; clone size: NA; CDR3 protein: CASSLESSPLYEQYF; CDR3 DNA: TGTGCCAGCAGCTTAGAATCATCCCCCCTCTACGAGCAGTACTTC
V gene: TRBV4-3; D gene: NA; J gene: TRBJ2-2; clone size: NA; CDR3 protein: CASSQVRLQGNTGELFF; CDR3 DNA: TGCGCCAGCAGCCAAGTGAGGCTACAGGGGAACACCGGGGAGCTGTTTTTT
V gene: TRBV29-1; D gene: TRBD1; J gene: TRBJ2-2; clone size: NA; CDR3 protein: CSAGQGANTGELFF; CDR3 DNA: TGCAGCGCCGGACAGGGTGCGAACACCGGGGAGCTGTTTTTT
V gene: TRBV19; D gene: NA; J gene: TRBJ1-2; clone size: NA; CDR3 protein: CASRERTNYGYTF; CDR3 DNA: TGTGCCAGTAGGGAGCGGACGAACTATGGCTACACCTTC